What follows are 28 T cell receptor beta chains derived from one specimen sequenced in a study of blood T cells in healthy people across ages. Next came a second PCR, run for about 6 to 12 cycles, which used a sample-barcoded 5' primer along with a J-beta primer mix. TCRdb recomputed calls from the 5' RACE reads with MiXCR, one row per CDR3 protein. The repertoire holds 750,000 to 850,000 distinct CDR3 sequences, with around a quarter as singletons. The data also belong to a second study, concerning T cells of mothers and their children.

Sample: blood. The receptors were sampled from a boy aged 5-17 years in good health.

V gene TRBV6-2 or TRBV6-3 combines with J gene TRBJ2-7; no reliable D call. The germline CDR1 and CDR2 sequences are MNHEY and SVGEGT. V lost 4 bases, J lost 7 bases, and 11 bases lay in between. The CDR3 extends over 12 amino acids. The CDR3 is CASSSTLLEQYF. CDR3 in DNA: TGTGCCAGCAGTTCGACACTCTTGGAGCAGTACTTC.

The table lists this clonotype with a few counts. The J gene is TRBJ2-1, the V gene TRBV7-2, with D unclear. Trimming stripped 5 bases from V and 6 bases from J, with 14 bases between. The length of the CDR3 is 14 residues. CDR1 SGHTA and CDR2 FQGNSA come from the germline V gene. CDR3 in amino acids: CASSPTLLSNEQFF. The CDR3 nucleotides read TGTGCCAGCAGCCCTACTCTCCTGTCCAATGAGCAGTTCTTC.

The chain uses TRBV7-2 and TRBJ2-7; no definite D call. V lost 3 bases to trimming and J lost 2 bases, with 11 bases between them. Germline lookup yields CDR1 SGHTA and CDR2 FQGNSA. The CDR3 contains 14 residues. Here the CDR3 reads CASSFRGTAYEQYF. The CDR3 DNA is TGTGCCAGCAGCTTTCGCGGTACGGCCTACGAGCAGTACTTC. The whole variable domain, remainder taken from reference TRBV7-2 and TRBJ2-7, is GAGVSQSPSNKVTEKGKDVELRCDPISGHTALYWYRQSLGQGLEFLIYFQGNSAPDKSGLPSDRFSAERTGGSVSTLTIQRTQQEDSAVYLCASSFRGTAYEQYFGPGTRLTVT.

The J gene is TRBJ1-4, the V gene TRBV7-9; a weak D match, TRBD1 (5 bases). Trimming took 5 bases from V and 7 from J, leaving 14 bases between them. The CDR3 is 14 amino acids. The germline gives CDR1 SEHNR, CDR2 FQNEAQ (reference sequence). CDR3 DNA sequence: TGTGCCAGCAGCCCCCCGGAGGGGAGTGAAAAACTGTTTTTT. This translates into CASSPPEGSEKLFF.

This chain joins TRBV6-2 or TRBV6-3 and TRBJ1-1; D is possibly TRBD1 (5 bases). The CDR3 has 15 residues. The ends were cut back, 0 bases at V and 5 bases at J, with 13 bases in the middle. Germline V gene lookup returns CDR1 MNHEY and CDR2 SVGEGT. The CDR3 DNA follows: TGTGCCAGCAGTTACTCATTGGGGACGTTAACTGAAGCTTTCTTT. Amino acid sequence: CASSYSLGTLTEAFF.

This clonotype appeared a few times. This chain's CDR3 is CASRGQGSEAFF. The CDR3 coding sequence is TGTGCCAGCAGGGGACAGGGTAGTGAAGCTTTCTTT. The rearrangement uses TRBV27 and TRBJ1-1; TRBD1 agrees at 9 bases. The V gene end was trimmed by 6 bases and the J gene end by 7 bases; junction bases not matched to a gene: 3. The CDR3 contains 12 residues. CDR1 and CDR2 from the germline V gene are MNHEY and SMNVEV (reference sequence).

This rearrangement joins TRBV5-1 to TRBJ2-5; 8 nucleotides line up with TRBD2. The DNA end lines up better with TRBJ2-1; the J call may be wrong. Germline lookup yields CDR1 SGHRS and CDR2 YFSETQ. The CDR3 covers 16 residues. In DNA, the CDR3 is TGCGCCAGCAGCTTGGCCGGTGGCGGGGGGATGCTTGAGCAGTTCTTC. Translating gives CASSLAGGGGMLEQFF.

This clonotype was observed a handful of times. This chain links TRBV1 with TRBJ1-2. TRBV1 is a pseudogene locus. This CDR3 has 13 amino acids. The CDR3: CTSSQAGNYGYTF. CDR3 in DNA: TGCACCAGCAGCCAAGCAGGAAACTATGGCTACACCTTC.

V and J are TRBV20-1 and TRBJ1-6; the D gene is possibly TRBD1 (6 bases). The CDR3 is 16 amino acids. V lost 6 bases and J 7 bases, leaving 22 bases between the germline ends. Per the germline V gene, CDR1 is DFQATT and CDR2 is SNEGSKA (reference sequence). The CDR3 loop reads CSAPRGGARGNSPLHF. Written as DNA, the CDR3 is TGCAGTGCCCCTCGAGGGGGGGCGAGAGGCAATTCACCCCTCCACTTT.

The chain links TRBV7-9 to TRBJ2-7; 10 nucleotides agree with TRBD2. Losses at the gene ends were 5 bases for V and 2 bases for J; bases not matched to a gene: 3. Germline CDR1 and CDR2: SEHNR and FQNEAQ (reference sequence). This CDR3 comprises 14 residues. The CDR3 DNA is TGTGCCAGCAGCCCGGGACTAGCGCCCTACGAGCAGTACTTC. Translated: CASSPGLAPYEQYF.

The chain recombines TRBV12-3 or TRBV12-4 with TRBJ2-1; the D gene is possibly TRBD2 (5 bases). V was cut by 5 bases and J by 8 bases, with 16 bases left in between. CDR3 length equals 14 residues. The chain's CDR3 is CASSPGGSAHEQFF. For the CDR3, the DNA is TGTGCCAGCAGTCCCGGCGGTAGCGCCCATGAGCAGTTCTTC.

This rearrangement joins TRBV7-2 to TRBJ2-5; 7 bases fit TRBD1. The CDR3 consists of 12 residues. V shed 5 bases and J 6 bases; nucleotides not matched to a gene: 3. CDR1 is SGHTA and CDR2 is FQGNSA in the germline V gene. CDR3: CASSQGGQTQYF. Written as DNA, the CDR3 is TGTGCCAGCAGCCAAGGGGGCCAGACCCAGTACTTC.

Only a few counts were recorded for this clonotype. The V gene is TRBV12-3 or TRBV12-4, the J gene TRBJ1-2; TRBD1 matches at 11 bases. There are 14 residues in the CDR3. Germline trimming cut 6 bases from V and 8 bases from J; bases unmatched to any gene: 8. This chain's CDR3 is CASSRGQGANGYTF. The DNA for the CDR3 is TGTGCCAGCAGCAGAGGACAGGGGGCGAACGGCTACACCTTC.

The gene calls are TRBV7-2 and TRBJ2-5; TRBD2 matches 7 bases. There are 16 residues in the CDR3. CDR1 and CDR2 (germline): SGHTA, FQGNSA. V lost 5 bases and J lost 4; bases outside the gene matches: 13. CDR3 protein: CASSVGTTAIRETQYF. DNA of the CDR3: TGTGCCAGCAGCGTAGGGACTACCGCTATCCGAGAGACCCAGTACTTC.

The V gene is TRBV15, the J gene TRBJ1-3; 8 nucleotides line up with TRBD1. Per germline, CDR1 LNHNV and CDR2 YYDKDF (reference sequence). The CDR3 length is 13 residues. With 4 bases clipped from V and 5 bases from J, the junction kept 1 base outside the gene matches. The CDR3: CATSTGGRNTIYF. The CDR3 bases are TGTGCCACCAGCACAGGGGGCCGAAACACCATATATTTT.

The V call is TRBV7-2, the J call TRBJ2-7; 8 nucleotides match TRBD1. Trimming took 5 bases from V and 5 from J; bases not matched to a gene: 8. The CDR3 totals 14 residues. Germline V gene data show CDR1 as SGHTA and CDR2 as FQGNSA. The CDR3 nucleotides are TGTGCCAGCAGCGGGCGACAGGGGTCCGACGAGCAGTACTTC. Amino acid sequence: CASSGRQGSDEQYF.

With regard to this clonotype: Because it lacks the conserved phenylalanine or tryptophan at the end, this CDR3 is likely a read error. It is unclear where the CDR3 begins or ends on the DNA, so no DNA is shown, and the CDR3 is as TCRdb lists it. This chain connects TRBV7-8 to TRBJ2-7; TRBD2, the table's D call, lacks a check against the DNA. The CDR3 extends over 15 residues, inclusive of both ends. The germline V gene encodes CDR1 SGHVS and CDR2 FQNEAQ. This CDR3 reads CASTPEEPSGGLRDL.

This chain joins TRBV28 and TRBJ2-3; tentatively, D is TRBD2 (5 bases). V was cut by 7 bases and J by 4 bases, with 15 bases left in between. CDR3 size: 14 residues. Per germline, CDR1 MDHEN and CDR2 SYDVKM. DNA of the CDR3: TGTGCCAGCACTTCGGCTAGCAGCCCAGATACGCAGTATTTT. Protein product: CASTSASSPDTQYF.

This clonotype occurred many times. V and J are TRBV28 and TRBJ1-2, with 9 bases lining up with TRBD1. Germline V lookup: CDR1 MDHEN, CDR2 SYDVKM. The CDR3 has 13 residues. V shed 6 bases, J shed 8 bases, and the junction held 7 bases outside the gene matches. The CDR3 spells CASSSQGAGGYTF. The DNA of the CDR3 is TGTGCCAGCAGCTCACAGGGGGCGGGAGGCTACACCTTC.

This chain uses TRBV6-5 with TRBJ1-2, with D perhaps TRBD1 (5 bases). Trimming shortened V by 4 bases and J by 7 bases, and 19 bases separated the two germline ends. The CDR3 covers 15 residues. In germline, CDR1 is MNHEY, CDR2 SVGAGI. CDR3 amino acids: CASSSRGKLTGGYTF. In DNA, the CDR3 is TGTGCCAGCAGTTCACGGGGGAAGCTAACTGGTGGCTACACCTTC.

The chain links TRBV12-3 or TRBV12-4 to TRBJ2-3, with 7 bases lining up with TRBD1. J gave up 1 base and V 3 bases, and 7 bases lay outside the gene matches. The CDR3 consists of 16 residues. The DNA for the CDR3 is TGTGCCAGCAGTTTGCGCCGACAGGGAGGCACAGATACGCAGTATTTT. Residues: CASSLRRQGGTDTQYF.

A few counts support this clonotype. The V gene is TRBV7-9, the J gene TRBJ2-5, with unresolved D. The ends were cut back, 1 base at V and 0 bases at J, with 12 bases in the middle. The CDR3 covers 16 residues. Germline assignment: CDR1 SEHNR and CDR2 FQNEAQ (reference sequence). CDR3 amino acids: CASSLGEGVYQETQYF. Written as DNA, the CDR3 is TGTGCCAGCAGCTTAGGGGAAGGTGTGTACCAAGAGACCCAGTACTTC.

In this sample, this clonotype turned up a few times. The V gene is TRBV20-1, the J gene TRBJ2-3; weak D call: TRBD2 (6 bases). V lost 1 base, J lost 4 bases, and 21 bases lay in between. CDR3 size: 17 residues. Per the germline V gene, CDR1 is DFQATT and CDR2 is SNEGSKA (reference sequence). DNA for the CDR3: TGCAGTGCTAGAGGGCGTGCGGGGCTAGCGACTGCAGATACGCAGTATTTT. Its translation: CSARGRAGLATADTQYF.

J is TRBJ1-2 and V is TRBV7-9, with D possibly matching TRBD1 (5 bases). CDR3 length: 14 residues. Germline V gives CDR1 SEHNR, CDR2 FQNEAQ (reference sequence). V was pared by 6 bases and J by 2 bases, with 13 bases between. CDR3 protein: CASSRQNLNYGYTF. The CDR3 coding sequence is TGTGCCAGCAGTCGACAGAACCTAAACTATGGCTACACCTTC.

Remarks on this clonotype: An end of the junction differs from the germline gene, which may be a read error. The V call is TRBV11-2, the J call TRBJ1-6, with D possibly matching TRBD1 (6 bases). The CDR3 length is 14 residues. Germline loops: CDR1 SGHAT, CDR2 FQNNGV. CDR3 region: CAGSLSDRSSPLHF. In nucleotides, the CDR3 is TGTGCCGGCAGCTTGTCGGACAGAAGCTCACCCCTCCACTTT.

V usage is TRBV2 and J usage is TRBJ1-2, with unresolved D. V was trimmed by 3 bases and J by 2 bases, leaving 16 bases between them. There are 16 residues in the CDR3. Germline CDR1 SNHLY, CDR2 FYNNEI. This chain's CDR3 is CASSEESRRVNYGYTF. The CDR3 DNA follows: TGTGCCAGCAGTGAGGAATCACGTCGGGTGAACTATGGCTACACCTTC.

As DNA, the CDR3 is TGTGCCAGCAGTGAGGGCAGGGGGTTCTACGAGCAGTACTTC. This gives the protein CASSEGRGFYEQYF. The chain uses TRBV27 and TRBJ2-7; 7 positions agree with TRBD1. The V gene end was trimmed by 5 bases and the J gene end by 3 bases; junction bases not matched to a gene: 7. In germline, CDR1 is MNHEY, CDR2 SMNVEV (reference sequence). This CDR3 has 14 residues.

V usage is TRBV16 and J usage is TRBJ2-5; D call uncertain. Near its end, the DNA agrees better with TRBJ2-7, so the J call may be wrong. CDR3 length equals 14 residues. The germline V gene encodes CDR1 KGHSY and CDR2 FQNENV. CDR3 sequence reads: CASSQWSQSYEQYF. CDR3 DNA sequence: TGTGCCAGCAGCCAATGGTCACAGAGCTACGAGCAGTACTTC.